One sample yielded the 14 T cell receptor beta chains listed below, sequenced in a study of response to subunit inactivated influenza vaccine. TCRdb itself ran the RT-PCR reads through MiXCR, one entry per CDR3 protein. Of approximately 230,000 distinct CDR3 sequences detected, 9% to 15% appear once; the ten largest clones hold roughly 7.7%. Sequences were derived from non-naive T cells sorted from PBMCs, sampled roughly 15 days before vaccination. These receptors were collected from a man aged 50 or older who received an inactivated influenza vaccine.

This clonotype was observed at least ten times. The rearrangement joins TRBV27 to TRBJ2-1; D might be TRBD2 (5 bases). This CDR3 region has 15 residues. Germline V gene data show CDR1 as MNHEY and CDR2 as SMNVEV (reference sequence). Trimming removed 6 bases from V and 0 bases from J, with 12 bases in between. The CDR3 DNA is TGTGCCAGCAGCCAAAAAACTAGCTCCTACAATGAGCAGTTCTTC. Translating gives CASSQKTSSYNEQFF.

This clonotype was detected many times. V gene TRBV7-2 combines with J gene TRBJ2-1; weak D call: TRBD2 (7 bases). The germline V and J ends were trimmed by 5 bases and 4 bases, with 15 bases remaining between them. CDR1 SGHTA and CDR2 FQGNSA come from the germline V gene. This CDR3 is 15 amino acids long. This CDR3 reads CASSPSGGTYNEQFF. DNA for the CDR3: TGTGCCAGCAGCCCTAGCGGTGGGACATACAATGAGCAGTTCTTC.

V gene TRBV5-1 combines with J gene TRBJ2-5; 8 nucleotides agree with TRBD2. J lost 1 base, V lost 6 bases, and 11 bases had no gene match. This CDR3 is 16 amino acids long. Germline-derived CDR1 and CDR2 are SGHRS and YFSETQ. In DNA form, the CDR3 reads TGCGCCAGCACCCGGAGGGCTAGCGGGTCCCAAGAGACCCAGTACTTC. Encoded protein: CASTRRASGSQETQYF.

In its sample, this clonotype was seen a few times. V is TRBV7-7 and J is TRBJ2-7; D is undetermined. Trimming took off 5 bases at V and 7 bases at J, with 15 bases between the two ends. The CDR3 loop spans 13 amino acids. Germline V CDR1 and CDR2: SSHAT, FNYEAQ (reference sequence). CDR3 bases: TGTGCCAGCAGCATAGGGATCTACGGTGAGCAGTACTTC. Encoded protein: CASSIGIYGEQYF. Full variable domain (remainder filled in from reference TRBV7-7 and TRBJ2-7): GAGVSQSPRYKVTKRGQDVTLRCDPISSHATLYWYQQALGQGPEFLTYFNYEAQPDKSGLPSDRFSAERPEGSISTLTIQRTEQRDSAMYRCASSIGIYGEQYFGPGTRLTVT.

The gene calls are TRBV15 and TRBJ1-1, with no clear D. V shed 0 bases and J shed 4 bases, with 15 bases lying between them. Germline V gene sequence: CDR1 LNHNV, CDR2 YYDKDF (reference sequence). This CDR3 region has 16 residues. The CDR3, as DNA: TGTGCCACCAGCAGAGAGAGAGGCAGCGGGAGCACTGAAGCTTTCTTT. This translates into CATSRERGSGSTEAFF.

In its sample, this clonotype was seen a few times. The rearrangement uses TRBV29-1 and TRBJ2-1; TRBD2 matches at 13 bases. The germline gives CDR1 SQVTM, CDR2 ANQGSEA. This CDR3 comprises 14 residues. Trimming at V came to 7 bases and at J to 7 bases, leaving 7 bases not matched to a gene. The CDR3 reads CSGVTSGRRNEQFF. Written as DNA, the CDR3 is TGCAGCGGCGTGACTAGCGGGAGGAGGAATGAGCAGTTCTTC.

The table lists this clonotype with many counts. V and J are TRBV24-1 and TRBJ2-3; D is possibly TRBD1 (5 bases). Trimming removed 4 bases from V and 5 bases from J, with 9 bases in between. The germline gives CDR1 KGHDR, CDR2 SFDVKD. The CDR3 has 13 residues. DNA of the CDR3: TGTGCCACCAGTGAAATCGACAGAGATACGCAGTATTTT. Its protein is CATSEIDRDTQYF.

The genes are TRBV19 and TRBJ2-1, with 7 bases that match TRBD2. From germline, CDR1 is LNHDA and CDR2 SQIVND (reference sequence). This CDR3 spans 14 amino acids. V was clipped by 8 bases and J by 3 bases; unmatched bases: 7. This CDR3 is CASLGGSGYNEQFF. CDR3 coding DNA: TGTGCCAGTCTCGGCGGGAGCGGCTACAATGAGCAGTTCTTC.

The gene calls are TRBV28 and TRBJ2-4; D is possibly TRBD2 (6 bases). Looked up from germline, CDR1 is MDHEN and CDR2 is SYDVKM. The CDR3 length is 13 residues. V lost 2 bases and J 7 bases, leaving 9 bases between the germline ends. The CDR3 bases are TGTGCCAGCAGTTTACTAGCGAATAACATTCAGTACTTC. Translating gives CASSLLANNIQYF.

The V gene is TRBV2, the J gene TRBJ1-1; weak D call: TRBD1 (6 bases). The CDR3 contains 15 residues. Between the trimmed V and J ends, which lost 2 bases and 2 bases, there was a span of 12 bases. CDR1 and CDR2 from the germline V gene are SNHLY and FYNNEI. In DNA form, the CDR3 reads TGTGCCAGCAGTGAACAGGGGAGACTTAACACTGAAGCTTTCTTT. The encoded protein is CASSEQGRLNTEAFF.

This clonotype was detected only a few times. The chain employs TRBV28 and TRBJ2-1; TRBD2 aligns across 12 bases. Per germline, CDR1 MDHEN and CDR2 SYDVKM. The trim removed 10 bases at V and 1 base at J, leaving 5 bases unmatched. This CDR3 has 15 residues. DNA for the CDR3: TGTGCCACCAGACTAGCGGGAGAGTCCTACAATGAGCAGTTCTTC. As protein: CATRLAGESYNEQFF.

This chain joins TRBV14 and TRBJ2-5, with D perhaps given as TRBD1 or TRBD2 (5 bases each). Looked up from germline, CDR1 is SGHDN and CDR2 is FVKESK. V gave up 0 bases and J gave up 3 bases, with 8 bases separating them. The CDR3 is 14 amino acids. For the CDR3, the DNA is TGTGCCAGCAGCCAAGATCTGGGGGAAGAGACCCAGTACTTC. Protein product: CASSQDLGEETQYF. Based on the CDR3 plus reference TRBV14 and TRBJ2-5, the full variable domain is EAGVTQFPSHSVIEKGQTVTLRCDPISGHDNLYWYRRVMGKEIKFLLHFVKESKQDESGMPNNRFLAERTGGTYSTLKVQPAELEDSGVYFCASSQDLGEETQYFGPGTRLLVL.

This clonotype was detected only once. This chain uses TRBV6-1 with TRBJ2-2, with 9 bases aligning to TRBD1. Germline trimming cut 6 bases from V and 4 bases from J; bases unmatched to any gene: 6. The germline V gene encodes CDR1 MNHNS and CDR2 SASEGT. The CDR3 extends over 15 amino acids. In DNA, the CDR3 is TGTGCCAGCAGGTCCGGGACAGGGAGCACCGGGGAGCTGTTTTTT. Protein: CASRSGTGSTGELFF.

Written as DNA, the CDR3 is TGTGCCAGCAGCTTTCTGCCAGGGCTGGGCACAGATACGCAGTATTTT. Amino acids: CASSFLPGLGTDTQYF. The chain couples TRBV11-1 to TRBJ2-3, with a possible D match to TRBD1 (5 bases). The CDR3 length is 16 residues. Trimming cost V 3 bases and J 1 base, with 14 bases left between them. Per germline, CDR1 SGHAT and CDR2 FQDESV (reference sequence).